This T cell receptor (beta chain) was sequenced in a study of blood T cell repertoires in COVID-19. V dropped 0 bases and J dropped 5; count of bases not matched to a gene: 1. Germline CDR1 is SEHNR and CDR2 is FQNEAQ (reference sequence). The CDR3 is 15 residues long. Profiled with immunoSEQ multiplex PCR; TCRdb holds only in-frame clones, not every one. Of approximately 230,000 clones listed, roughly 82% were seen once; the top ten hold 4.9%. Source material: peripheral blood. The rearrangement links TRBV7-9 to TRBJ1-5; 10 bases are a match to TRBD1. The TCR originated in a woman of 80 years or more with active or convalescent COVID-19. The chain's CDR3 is CASSLAGTGDQPQHF. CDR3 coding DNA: TGTGCCAGCAGCTTAGCGGGGACAGGGGATCAGCCCCAGCATTTT.